What follows are 24 T cell receptor beta chains derived from one specimen sequenced in a study of CD8 T cells in ankylosing spondylitis. The antigens these receptors bind are not known. TCRdb processed the 5' RACE reads anew with MiXCR; each CDR3 protein has one entry. Here the sample spans fewer than 650,000 distinct CDR3 sequences, about 13% being singletons. Overall study findings and caveats: Roughly eight highly homologous variants made up a TCR beta motif that seemed to typify ankylosing spondylitis blood.

The sample taken for sequencing was blood, either unsorted or a sorted T cell fraction (not recorded which). Receptors were obtained from a male donor with ankylosing spondylitis.

This chain uses TRBV7-2 with TRBJ1-2, with D unclear. The V and J ends lost 1 base and 4 bases respectively, with 10 bases between them. Germline lookup yields CDR1 SGHTA and CDR2 FQGNSA. CDR3 length: 14 residues. The CDR3 sequence: CASSLEGSVYGYTF. The DNA of the CDR3 is TGTGCCAGCAGCTTAGAAGGGTCGGTCTATGGCTACACCTTC.

This clonotype appeared a few times. V is TRBV20-1 and J is TRBJ1-3, with a weak D call TRBD1 (6 bases). The CDR3 totals 12 residues. Trimming removed 5 bases at V and 4 bases at J, with 9 bases between. Germline loops: CDR1 DFQATT, CDR2 SNEGSKA (reference sequence). The CDR3 DNA reads TGCAGTGCTCTCCAGGGGGGAAACACCATATATTTT. Translating gives CSALQGGNTIYF.

The chain links TRBV7-2 to TRBJ1-5; no clear D. Germline V gene data show CDR1 as SGHTA and CDR2 as FQGNSA. V lost 3 bases and J 6 bases, leaving 9 bases between the germline ends. This CDR3 is 13 amino acids long. This CDR3 is CASSLMEGQPQHF. CDR3 coding DNA: TGTGCCAGCAGCTTGATGGAGGGTCAGCCCCAGCATTTT.

The V and J genes are TRBV10-3 and TRBJ2-3; 7 bases line up with TRBD2. V dropped 1 base and J dropped 3; count of bases not matched to a gene: 10. There are 17 residues in the CDR3. Per germline, CDR1 ENHRY and CDR2 SYGVKD. The CDR3 here is CAISEWGGKAGTDTQYF. Written as DNA, the CDR3 is TGTGCCATCAGTGAGTGGGGGGGAAAAGCGGGGACAGATACGCAGTATTTT.

This clonotype showed up just a few times. The chain recombines TRBV10-1 with TRBJ1-5; unclear D gene. Trimming cost V 8 bases and J 2 bases, with 16 bases left between them. Germline V gives CDR1 WNHNN, CDR2 SYGVQD (reference sequence). This CDR3 contains 15 residues. The CDR3 sequence is CASLDTADGNQPQHF. In nucleotides, the CDR3 is TGCGCCAGCTTGGATACTGCAGACGGCAATCAGCCCCAGCATTTT.

The chain links TRBV5-1 to TRBJ1-1; maybe TRBD1 (5 bases). This CDR3 is built from 15 residues. V lost 1 base, J lost 1 base, and 11 bases lay in between. Germline assignment: CDR1 SGHRS and CDR2 YFSETQ. The CDR3 DNA sequence: TGCGCCAGCAGCTTGTTAGGACACCAGAACACTGAAGCTTTCTTT. Translated: CASSLLGHQNTEAFF.

The V call is TRBV16, the J call TRBJ2-2, with D unclear. V was pared by 2 bases and J by 1 base, with 5 bases between. The CDR3 extends over 14 amino acids. The germline CDR1 and CDR2 sequences are KGHSY and FQNENV. The CDR3 sequence: CASSQMGNTGELFF. CDR3 coding DNA: TGTGCCAGCAGCCAAATGGGGAACACCGGGGAGCTGTTTTTT.

The V and J genes are TRBV3-1 and TRBJ2-3; D remains ambiguous. The germline V and J ends were trimmed by 2 bases and 5 bases, with 14 bases remaining between them. The CDR3 has 15 amino acids. The germline V gene has CDR1 LGHDT and CDR2 YNNKEL (reference sequence). The DNA for the CDR3 is TGTGCCAGCAGCCAACTATTCAGTCCGGGAGATACGCAGTATTTT. Translation: CASSQLFSPGDTQYF.

This rearrangement joins TRBV20-1 to TRBJ2-1; 14 bases match TRBD2. CDR1 is DFQATT and CDR2 is SNEGSKA in the germline V gene (reference sequence). The trim removed 3 bases at V and 7 bases at J, leaving 2 bases unmatched. This CDR3 comprises 14 residues. Here the CDR3 reads CSASRTSGRNEQFF. The DNA for the CDR3 is TGCAGTGCTAGTCGGACTAGCGGGAGGAATGAGCAGTTCTTC.

This clonotype was counted between two and nine times. V is TRBV10-3 and J is TRBJ1-4, with 10 bases lining up with TRBD1. Germline CDR1 and CDR2: ENHRY and SYGVKD. Germline trimming cut 6 bases from V and 6 bases from J; bases unmatched to any gene: 7. This CDR3 has 15 amino acids. The CDR3, as DNA: TGTGCCATCAGCCTAGACAGGGGGCAAGATGAAAAACTGTTTTTT. Translation: CAISLDRGQDEKLFF.

The chain combines TRBV6-5 with TRBJ2-3, with D perhaps matching TRBD2 (6 bases). The CDR3 is 16 amino acids. The germline V and J ends were trimmed by 8 bases and 1 base, with 19 bases remaining between them. Per germline, CDR1 MNHEY and CDR2 SVGAGI. Here the CDR3 reads CASRGYQGLGTDTQYF. CDR3 bases: TGTGCCAGCCGAGGTTACCAGGGACTCGGCACAGATACGCAGTATTTT.

This clonotype was picked up a small number of times. The genes are TRBV3-1 and TRBJ2-1; 11 bases agree with TRBD2. CDR1 is LGHDT, CDR2 YNNKEL, per germline (reference sequence). There are 16 residues in the CDR3. The V and J ends lost 0 bases and 9 bases, in that order; junction bases with no gene match: 7. CDR3 amino acids: CASSQDPGLAVGEQFF. CDR3 sequence (DNA): TGTGCCAGCAGCCAAGATCCGGGACTAGCGGTGGGTGAGCAGTTCTTC.

The chain employs TRBV5-1 and TRBJ2-3; 9 positions agree with TRBD2. The CDR3 contains 16 residues. Germline CDR1 SGHRS, CDR2 YFSETQ. The trim removed 4 bases at V and 8 bases at J, leaving 14 bases unmatched. The CDR3, as DNA: TGCGCCAGCAGCCCAGGGGGTAGCGGGAGCGGTGGTACGCAGTATTTT. It encodes CASSPGGSGSGGTQYF. Full variable domain (rest looked up from reference TRBV5-1 and TRBJ2-3): KAGVTQTPRYLIKTRGQQVTLSCSPISGHRSVSWYQQTPGQGLQFLFEYFSETQRNKGNFPGRFSGRQFSNSRSEMNVSTLELGDSALYLCASSPGGSGSGGTQYFGPGTRLTVL.

This clonotype was observed a few times. This chain connects TRBV6-6 to TRBJ1-5, with a possible D match to TRBD1 (6 bases). The CDR3 has 12 residues. Trimming took off 4 bases at V and 7 bases at J, with 8 bases between the two ends. Germline V gene lookup returns CDR1 MNHNY and CDR2 SVGAGI (reference sequence). In nucleotides, the CDR3 is TGTGCCAGCAGTTGGGGGGCACAGCCCCAGCATTTT. This codes for CASSWGAQPQHF.

This clonotype has more than one count but fewer than ten. The chain has TRBV11-1 and TRBJ1-1; perhaps TRBD1 as D (6 bases). The CDR3 is 14 amino acids. Per germline, CDR1 SGHAT and CDR2 FQDESV (reference sequence). Trimming took 4 bases from V and 4 from J, leaving 13 bases between them. The CDR3 here is CASSSQGRATEAFF. Here the CDR3 DNA reads TGTGCCAGCAGCTCTCAGGGGAGAGCCACTGAAGCTTTCTTT.

The table lists this clonotype with a few counts. The genes are TRBV20-1 and TRBJ2-1; 7 bases are a match to TRBD2. The V gene's germline CDR1 is DFQATT and CDR2 SNEGSKA (reference sequence). The CDR3 is 14 residues long. V lost 5 bases, J lost 3 bases, and 7 bases stayed unmatched. CDR3 loop: CSAPGTTHYNEQFF. CDR3 nucleotides: TGCAGTGCTCCTGGGACTACGCACTACAATGAGCAGTTCTTC.

The chain has TRBV20-1 and TRBJ2-3; D call uncertain. Germline lookup yields CDR1 DFQATT and CDR2 SNEGSKA (reference sequence). This CDR3 spans 15 amino acids. Trimming shortened V by 1 base and J by 2 bases, and 13 bases separated the two germline ends. The CDR3 DNA follows: TGCAGTGCTAGAGGTATCGGCGGTTACACAGATACGCAGTATTTT. This encodes CSARGIGGYTDTQYF.

The CDR3 spells CASSWGRGRGTGELFF. In nucleotides, the CDR3 is TGTGCCAGCAGCTGGGGGCGTGGCAGGGGGACCGGGGAGCTGTTTTTT. This chain uses TRBV12-3 or TRBV12-4 with TRBJ2-2, with 7 bases that match TRBD1. The CDR3 length is 16 residues. The V segment lost 6 bases and the J segment 5 bases; nucleotides outside the gene matches: 12.

J is TRBJ1-2 and V is TRBV19; the D gene is possibly TRBD1 (6 bases). From germline, CDR1 is LNHDA and CDR2 SQIVND (reference sequence). CDR3 size: 16 residues. The V gene lost 3 bases and the J gene lost 6 bases, with 20 bases spanning the gap. The CDR3 DNA sequence: TGTGCCAGTAGTATGGGCAGGGGATTAAAGGCTGATGGCTACACCTTC. Translation gives CASSMGRGLKADGYTF.

This clonotype appeared a few times. V usage is TRBV5-1 and J usage is TRBJ2-2; D call uncertain. The ends were cut back, 4 bases at V and 2 bases at J, with 15 bases in the middle. Germline assignment: CDR1 SGHRS and CDR2 YFSETQ. This CDR3 comprises 16 residues. CDR3 sequence reads: CASSHLVGQNTGELFF. The CDR3 DNA follows: TGCGCCAGCAGCCACCTGGTAGGGCAAAACACCGGGGAGCTGTTTTTT.

This clonotype has just a few counts. The CDR3 DNA sequence: TGTGCCAGCAGCCTAAAGGGGGCTAGCGGGAGTATTGAGCAGTTCTTC. Its protein product is CASSLKGASGSIEQFF. The rearrangement uses TRBV7-9 and TRBJ2-1; 10 bases line up with TRBD2. Germline values: CDR1 SEHNR, CDR2 FQNEAQ (reference sequence). This CDR3 has 16 residues. Losses at the gene ends were 5 bases for V and 9 bases for J; bases not matched to a gene: 13.

V usage is TRBV11-2 and J usage is TRBJ2-5; 9 bases line up with TRBD2. Trimming removed 6 bases from V and 3 bases from J; junction bases left unmatched: 23. Germline-derived CDR1 and CDR2 are SGHAT and FQNNGV. The CDR3 is 20 amino acids. CDR3 sequence (DNA): TGTGCCAGCAGACCCCTCGTAGGGATGTTAGCGGGAGCCAGTAAAGAGACCCAGTACTTC. As protein: CASRPLVGMLAGASKETQYF.

This clonotype was recorded a few times. Here the CDR3 reads CASSPGTSGSDTQYF. The CDR3 coding sequence is TGTGCCAGCAGCCCTGGGACTAGCGGTTCAGATACGCAGTATTTT. This rearrangement joins TRBV3-1 to TRBJ2-3, with TRBD2 identical over 11 bases. V trimming: 4 bases; J trimming: 4 bases; junction bases outside the gene matches: 4. The CDR3 spans 15 residues. Germline V gene data show CDR1 as LGHDT and CDR2 as YNNKEL (reference sequence).

The chain links TRBV6-1 to TRBJ1-1; possible D gene TRBD1, 6 bases. This CDR3 region has 14 residues. V was trimmed by 8 bases and J by 7 bases, leaving 20 bases between them. Germline assignment: CDR1 MNHNS and CDR2 SASEGT. The CDR3 DNA reads as TGTGCCAGCGGGCGGTTTGGCGTACAGGGTGAAGCTTTCTTT. This sequence encodes CASGRFGVQGEAFF.